This T cell receptor (beta chain) comes out of a study of cytomegalovirus exposure and HLA in healthy donors (dated by TCRdb to the late 2010s). In terms of the full investigation: An earlier analysis of some 620 of the donors reported about 300 Gb of sequence data and roughly 120 million unique TCR beta sequences obtained from around 190 million T cells. About 320 gigabases of sequencing data and approximately 93 million unique TCR sequences were included in an early release covering roughly 700 HLA-typed donors. Of the approximately 400 genotyped donors, less than 85% were placed in the genetic ancestry cluster associated with self-reported Caucasian donors. The study aimed to test whether cataloging public T cell receptors could reveal signatures of past pathogen exposure. The study used immunosequencing to profile the T cell repertoires of 600 to 850 subjects and linked those repertoires to cytomegalovirus serostatus. A separate validation cohort of roughly 120 different subjects was used in addition to the roughly 620-subject first cohort. High-throughput TCR immunosequencing, statistical association of individual TCRs with disease status, and machine learning were combined to predict cytomegalovirus infection status. A later analysis re-analyzed previously published TCR beta repertoires from several hundred donors and added high-resolution HLA genotyping to study TCR occurrence patterns. Rather than using new phenotypic data, the later analysis identified candidate immune exposures from TCR beta sequences and from how often those sequences occurred across donors. In an earlier analysis of 587 of the donors, high-throughput TCR beta sequencing was used to judge whether each TCR beta V gene segment behaved as functional or pseudogenic. Donor age, sex, ethnicity and CMV serostatus were collected together with the repertoire data. Genome-wide SNP genotypes for about 65% of the 666 donors were used in a later genetic analysis, which treated that subset as a discovery cohort. All discovery cohort repertoires had been generated using a single sequencing platform. Both class I and class II loci were covered by HLA typing, at four-digit resolution. The number of donors typed differed by locus, with 629-630 for A, B, C, DRB1 and DQB1, approximately 500 for DQA1, nearly 610 for DPA1, and about 450 for DPB1. Because of strong linkage in the cohort, roughly five DR-DQ haplotypes were treated as single units for association and clustering. Across 300 to 400 genotyped donors of the cohort, an average of approximately 240,000 unique TCR beta nucleotide sequences per donor were sequenced, and roughly 17% of those sequences were non-productive.

From a lookup of the germline V gene, CDR1 and CDR2 are SGHRS and YFSETQ. The CDR3 measures 13 amino acids from cysteine to phenylalanine. The DNA shown is the 39-base CDR3, in frame from base 1. Trimmed from V: 5 bases; trimmed from J: 5 bases; junction bases lacking a gene match: 7. The library was generated by the immunoSEQ multiplex PCR assay. For the multiplex PCR, a mixture combining 60 forward primers for TCR Vbeta segments and 13 reverse primers for TCR Jbeta segments was used. A multiplex PCR assay on genomic DNA amplified the CDR3 region of rearranged TCR beta genes. Amplified TCR beta libraries were sequenced as 87-base-pair reads on the Illumina HiSeq System. As for the authors' bioinformatics: Across the roughly 700 repertoires, a later analysis counted about 81 million unique TCR beta chains, 9.5 million to 13 million of which were shared by at least two donors. To remove PCR and sequencing errors, raw reads were error-corrected and collapsed into unique sequences using a nearest-neighbor algorithm that merged closely related sequences. To assign V, D and J gene segments, CDR3 sequences were aligned to IMGT reference sequences. For a sequence to be retained, at least a six-nucleotide match to both a V gene segment and a J gene segment was required. A rearrangement was called productive if the CDR3 had no stop codons and remained in frame with V and J, and every other rearrangement was called non-productive. CDR3 was defined by IMGT convention, running from the second conserved V-encoded cysteine to the conserved J-encoded phenylalanine. In an earlier analysis of roughly 580 of the donors, sequences lacking an unambiguous match to a single V gene segment were excluded. An earlier analysis of several hundred of the donors called V segments functional above 56.7% productive rearrangements and segregating when the between-donor standard deviation exceeded 5%. To diagnose cytomegalovirus status from the catalog of TCR beta chain sequences, a statistical classification framework was built. V and J gene assignment, in a later analysis, came from comparing TCR nucleotide sequences with IMGT/GENE-DB human TR gene sequences. A later analysis assigned CDR3 sequences and most-parsimonious VDJ recombination scenarios with the TCRdist pipeline. In a later analysis, each TCR beta chain was defined by its CDR3 amino acid sequence together with its V-gene family, and reads without a unique V-gene family were excluded. To address suspected cross-contamination and a sequencing artifact, a later analysis removed 550 to 750 highly shared, low-generation-probability nucleotide sequences. In a later analysis, a clonal expansion index was calculated for each public chain from normalized within-repertoire ranks of inferred template counts. In a later analysis, generation probabilities were computed with a VDJ recombination model fitted to out-of-frame rearrangements, and the resulting probabilities were checked against IGoR. A later analysis scored TCR-TCR, TCR-HLA and TCR-CMV co-occurrence with hypergeometric tests, applying a repertoire-size bias correction to TCR pairs. False discovery rates were estimated in a later analysis by permuting HLA or CMV assignments 20 times. In a later analysis, co-occurring TCRs were grouped using DBSCAN, with TCRdist sequence similarity added in when clustering inside HLA-allele-positive subsets. For co-occurrence clustering, repertoires with fewer than 30,000 or more than 120,000 public chains were excluded, along with five or six repertoires with anomalous nucleotide sharing. TCRdb took over this immuneACCESS table, retaining in-frame rearrangements with V and J assigned. Such tables are incomplete; in checked studies, under half of the missing clones stem from an unresolved V gene, and the remainder is unexplained. The D gene and trimming were derived from the DNA, and the V and J assignments and clone size from that table. This sample has 90,000 to 150,000 clones in its table, and around 70% of those were observed once. 11% of the sample rests with the top ten.

Remarks on this clone: Its antigen is still unknown. No much larger clone exists at a distance of one base, and base qualities are not known.

In total, just over 650 healthy bone marrow donors made up the cohort. At the time of sampling, all cohort members were nominally healthy, though unrecorded immune exposures were likely present. The donor was CMV seropositive and belonged to the group of 250 to 350 seropositive cohort members. A peripheral blood sample was provided by each donor, and peripheral blood mononuclear cells were used for TCR beta sequencing. Genomic DNA extraction from the blood cell samples was performed with the Qiagen DNeasy Blood Extraction Kit. Here is what the overall study found, with its caveats: A total of roughly 160 TCR beta chains were listed by the study as associated with cytomegalovirus. In an earlier analysis of around 600 of the donors, most TCR beta V segments appeared in productive rearrangements about 90% or about 30% of the time, broadly matching IMGT annotations. In a later analysis, several top co-occurrence clusters were reported to appear linked to parvovirus B19, influenza, CMV and Epstein-Barr virus. Because counts were too low, seventeen rarely observed V segments, including chromosome 9 orphons, were left out of the earlier analysis of over 550 of the donors. A cluster of highly shared sequence variants was judged likely to be a technical artifact of the sequencing pipeline. Most CMV-associated TCR beta chains appeared to be HLA-restricted in a later analysis, and the HLA associations seemed to be driven largely by CMV exposure. A further reported finding was that TCR beta sequences accurately predicted the HLA-A and HLA-B alleles for most subjects in the first cohort. The authors suggested that the approach could potentially be extended to other disease states and immunological phenotypes. In vitro tests confirmed that a few of the cytomegalovirus-associated TCR beta chains recognize cytomegalovirus antigens. Correlated functional status among segregating V segments might be attributable to linkage disequilibrium, but an unknown experimental factor could not be ruled out. Roughly uniform sequencing depth across donors was assumed in presence/absence analyses, although this assumption may not hold. The 87-base-pair reads could not distinguish some IMGT-functional V segments, including TRBV6-2 and TRBV6-3, so those segments were excluded. In a later genetic analysis, fewer N-insertions in productive TCRs were reported among donors in an Asian-associated ancestry cluster than the roughly 700-donor mean. Compared with equally common non-associated chains, HLA-associated TCR beta chains in a later analysis were more clonally expanded and had lower generation probabilities. An association between a missense DCLRE1C variant and V-gene and J-gene trimming of TCR beta chains was found in a later genetic analysis and replicated in an independent cohort. This cohort had only TCR beta chains sequenced, and the lack of alpha or paired-chain data limited which features could be detected. Because some donors lacked HLA typing at each locus, the association tests relied only on the typed subset. While some public TCRs were present in many individuals, most TCR sequences turned up only very rarely across donors. Cytomegalovirus status was reported to be diagnosed by the classifier with high specificity and sensitivity in both the original and validation cohorts. A later analysis found that TCR association rates varied across HLA loci, with DRB1 alleles showing the most associated TCRs and HLA-C alleles the fewest. For the cohort, immune exposure information was limited to CMV serostatus. A later analysis associated about 17,000 TCR beta sequences with specific HLA alleles at a false discovery rate of 0.05. Strong co-occurrence of HLA alleles, especially DR and DQ, made assigning TCR associations to individual alleles difficult.

Sequencing used PBMCs. This receptor was obtained from a woman aged 50 to 60 in good health and CMV-seropositive. The V gene is TRBV5-1 and the J gene is TRBJ2-7, with 7 central nucleotides matching TRBD2. The CDR3 is CASRTQRGDEQYF. The DNA reads as follows: TGCGCCAGCAGGACACAGCGGGGCGACGAGCAGTACTTC.